A selection of T cell receptor beta chains follows, all from one sample in a study of OX40 agonist ivuxolimab in advanced cancers. Clones were read by immunoSEQ multiplex PCR, and TCRdb kept only the in-frame ones, dropping some. The top ten clones hold about 1.8% of a sample with tens of thousands of clones, about nine tenths of them seen once. Sequenced material: CD4+ or CD8+ T cells sorted from blood, taken in a trial of the OX40 agonist ivuxolimab. These receptors were obtained from an adult with an advanced solid tumor such as melanoma, head and neck, liver or kidney cancer. CDR3s include the opening cysteine and the closing phenylalanine or tryptophan. A D gene is named only where the DNA matches it firmly. Size values are once, few and many counts, or a class for expanded clones, and some rows have none.

j_gene: TRBJ2-7; abundance: few; v_gene: TRBV19; d_gene: TRBD2; CDR3nt: TGTGCCAGTAGTATACGGGAGGGTTCCTACGAGCAGTACTTC; CDR3aa: CASSIREGSYEQYF
j_gene: TRBJ1-5; abundance: once; v_gene: TRBV6-4; d_gene: NA; CDR3nt: TGTGCCAGCAGAACAGGCAATCAGCCCCAGCATTTT; CDR3aa: CASRTGNQPQHF
j_gene: TRBJ1-1; abundance: few; v_gene: TRBV18; d_gene: NA; CDR3nt: TGTGCCAGCTCACCGCAGGGACTTGGTGAAGCTTTCTTT; CDR3aa: CASSPQGLGEAFF
j_gene: TRBJ1-4; abundance: NA; v_gene: TRBV28; d_gene: NA; CDR3nt: TGTGCCAGCAGTTTCCCAAGGGGAAGTGGTGAAAAACTGTTTTTT; CDR3aa: CASSFPRGSGEKLFF
j_gene: TRBJ1-2; abundance: once; v_gene: TRBV29-1; d_gene: TRBD1; CDR3nt: TGCAGCGTTGAAGCCCCCCGGACAGGGGGATTCAACTATGGCTACACCTTC; CDR3aa: CSVEAPRTGGFNYGYTF
j_gene: TRBJ1-1; abundance: NA; v_gene: TRBV6-6; d_gene: NA; CDR3nt: TGTGCCAGCGGCCGAGTGAACACTGAAGCTTTCTTT; CDR3aa: CASGRVNTEAFF
j_gene: TRBJ1-6; abundance: medium-sized; v_gene: TRBV2; d_gene: NA; CDR3nt: TGTGCCAGCAGAGCGTCAGGGAATAATTCACCCCTCCACTTT; CDR3aa: CASRASGNNSPLHF
j_gene: TRBJ2-2; abundance: NA; v_gene: TRBV19; d_gene: NA; CDR3nt: TGTGCCAGTAGTCCCGCCAGGGGAGCCTCCAAGAACACCGGGGAGCTGTTTTTT; CDR3aa: CASSPARGASKNTGELFF
j_gene: TRBJ2-3; abundance: NA; v_gene: TRBV7-6; d_gene: NA; CDR3nt: TGTGCCAGCAGCCCCGGACAGCTGATAGATACGCAGTATTTT; CDR3aa: CASSPGQLIDTQYF
j_gene: TRBJ1-4; abundance: NA; v_gene: TRBV15; d_gene: NA; CDR3nt: TGTGCCACCAGCAGACCGGGACTTAGTGAAAAACTGTTTTTT; CDR3aa: CATSRPGLSEKLFF
j_gene: TRBJ1-5; abundance: NA; v_gene: TRBV7-2; d_gene: NA; CDR3nt: TGTGCCAGCAGCTCACAGGTCCCCAATCAGCCCCAGCATTTT; CDR3aa: CASSSQVPNQPQHF
j_gene: TRBJ2-5; abundance: NA; v_gene: TRBV11-2; d_gene: NA; CDR3nt: TGTGCCAGCAGCTTAGGCGGGTTAATGTACCAAGAGACCCAGTACTTC; CDR3aa: CASSLGGLMYQETQYF
j_gene: TRBJ1-6; abundance: few; v_gene: TRBV6-5; d_gene: NA; CDR3nt: TGTGCCAGCGGGGGAGGGATGGCCTATAATTCACCCCTCCACTTT; CDR3aa: CASGGGMAYNSPLHF
j_gene: TRBJ2-7; abundance: once; v_gene: TRBV27; d_gene: NA; CDR3nt: TGTGCCAGCAGTTTAACCAGGGGGGTCTACGAGCAGTACTTC; CDR3aa: CASSLTRGVYEQYF
j_gene: TRBJ2-2; abundance: NA; v_gene: TRBV27; d_gene: NA; CDR3nt: TGTGCCAGCAGATTATCCTACACCGGGGAGCTGTTTTTT; CDR3aa: CASRLSYTGELFF
j_gene: TRBJ2-3; abundance: NA; v_gene: TRBV11-3; d_gene: NA; CDR3nt: TGTGCCAGCAGTCTCTCCGGACGCAGCACAGATACGCAGTATTTT; CDR3aa: CASSLSGRSTDTQYF
j_gene: TRBJ2-3; abundance: once; v_gene: TRBV14; d_gene: TRBD2; CDR3nt: TGTGCCAGCAGCCTCGAAGGACTAGCGGGGGGGCAATTGATAGATACGCAGTATTTT; CDR3aa: CASSLEGLAGGQLIDTQYF
j_gene: TRBJ2-1; abundance: NA; v_gene: TRBV25-1; d_gene: NA; CDR3nt: TGTGCCACCAGAGGGAGGGGGCCCAATGAGCAGTTCTTC; CDR3aa: CATRGRGPNEQFF
j_gene: TRBJ1-1; abundance: NA; v_gene: TRBV11-2; d_gene: NA; CDR3nt: TGTGCCAGCAGCCCTAGGCTGGGGGATGAAGCTTTCTTT; CDR3aa: CASSPRLGDEAFF
j_gene: TRBJ2-5; abundance: NA; v_gene: TRBV4-1; d_gene: TRBD2; CDR3nt: TGCGCCAGCAGCCTTACCAGGGGAGCGGGGGAAAGAGAGACCCAGTACTTC; CDR3aa: CASSLTRGAGERETQYF
j_gene: TRBJ2-7; abundance: NA; v_gene: TRBV7-6; d_gene: NA; CDR3nt: TGTGCCAGCAGCCAGACCCTGGGTTACGAGCAGTACTTC; CDR3aa: CASSQTLGYEQYF
j_gene: TRBJ2-2; abundance: NA; v_gene: TRBV11-3; d_gene: NA; CDR3nt: TGTGCCAGCAGCTTGACGGGAGTTAGGACCGGGGAGCTGTTTTTT; CDR3aa: CASSLTGVRTGELFF
j_gene: TRBJ1-4; abundance: NA; v_gene: TRBV9; d_gene: TRBD1; CDR3nt: TGTGCCAGCAGCGAAACCGGGACAGGACAAAAACTGTTTTTT; CDR3aa: CASSETGTGQKLFF
j_gene: TRBJ2-1; abundance: NA; v_gene: TRBV11-2; d_gene: NA; CDR3nt: TGTGCCAGCAGCAGAGGATACAATGAGCAGTTCTTC; CDR3aa: CASSRGYNEQFF
j_gene: TRBJ2-2; abundance: NA; v_gene: TRBV7-7; d_gene: NA; CDR3nt: TGTGCCAGCAGCTTGGACAACACCGGGGAGCTGTTTTTT; CDR3aa: CASSLDNTGELFF
j_gene: TRBJ2-3; abundance: once; v_gene: TRBV18; d_gene: TRBD1; CDR3nt: TGTGCCAGCTCACCATCACGGGACAGGGCTAATGGGGCGCAGTATTTT; CDR3aa: CASSPSRDRANGAQYF
j_gene: TRBJ1-1; abundance: NA; v_gene: TRBV5-1; d_gene: TRBD1; CDR3nt: TGCGCCAGCAGCGTAGCTAACAGGGGGCCAACTGAAGCTTTCTTT; CDR3aa: CASSVANRGPTEAFF
j_gene: TRBJ2-3; abundance: NA; v_gene: TRBV28; d_gene: NA; CDR3nt: TGTGCCAGCAGTCCCACCGGGACGGCTGGGACAGATACGCAGTATTTT; CDR3aa: CASSPTGTAGTDTQYF
j_gene: TRBJ2-7; abundance: NA; v_gene: TRBV7-2; d_gene: NA; CDR3nt: TGTGCCAGCAGCTTAGGACTGGGATCCTACGAGCAGTACTTC; CDR3aa: CASSLGLGSYEQYF
j_gene: TRBJ2-5; abundance: NA; v_gene: TRBV5-1; d_gene: TRBD2; CDR3nt: TGCGCCAGCAGCTTGGATTCTAGCGGGGTGAAAGAGACCCAGTACTTC; CDR3aa: CASSLDSSGVKETQYF